This T cell receptor beta chain is drawn from a study of cytomegalovirus exposure and HLA in healthy donors. J was trimmed by 0 bases and V by 3 bases; bases with no gene match: 7. The CDR3 spans 16 residues. The germline V gene encodes CDR1 MDHEN and CDR2 SYDVKM. This PCR relied on a set of 60 Vbeta primers and 13 Jbeta primers. Methods used by the authors: In a later analysis, of roughly 83 million unique beta chains, some 10 million appeared in at least two donors. Measured with immunoSEQ multiplex PCR; TCRdb has only the in-frame clones, and not every one. That table supplies the V and J calls and clone size; D and trimming were determined from the DNA. The data show fewer than 85,000 clones, under 80% seen once.

Material for sequencing was PBMCs. The clonotype comes from a male donor in good health and CMV-seropositive. The V call is TRBV28, the J call TRBJ2-7, with 8 bases that match TRBD1. For the CDR3, the DNA is TGTGCCAGCAGTTTTGGGGGACAGGAAAACTCCTACGAGCAGTACTTC. It encodes CASSFGGQENSYEQYF.